One and the same sample provided the 23 T cell receptor beta chains below, sequenced in a study of shared clonotypes between healthy human individuals. Some clones are missing from TCRdb's copy, which holds only in-frame ones; the method was immunoSEQ multiplex PCR. The sample includes roughly 1,600,000 clones, 98% to 99% of them seen just once. The sample taken for sequencing was naive CD4+ T cells sorted from blood. Subset given: CD45RA+ positively selected. The receptors stem from a man aged 25 to 40 in good health.

V gene TRBV27 combines with J gene TRBJ2-1, with 10 bases aligning to TRBD2. Germline loops: CDR1 MNHEY, CDR2 SMNVEV (reference sequence). The CDR3 is made up of 17 amino acids. V lost 5 bases and J lost 7; bases outside the gene matches: 14. The CDR3 nucleotides are TGTGCCAGCAGTCCGAGCCGGGGTAGCGGGAGGAGTAATGAGCAGTTCTTC. Translated: CASSPSRGSGRSNEQFF.

This rearrangement joins TRBV9 to TRBJ2-4; D is undetermined. CDR1 and CDR2 (germline): SGDLS, YYNGEE. V lost 4 bases and J lost 0, with 11 bases in between. CDR3 length: 15 amino acids. The DNA of the CDR3 is TGTGCCAGCAGCCCCCAAGCTCTAGCCAAAAACATTCAGTACTTC. This sequence encodes CASSPQALAKNIQYF. Looking up the rest from reference TRBV9 and TRBJ2-4 gives the full variable domain: DSGVTQTPKHLITATGQRVTLRCSPRSGDLSVYWYQQSLDQGLQFLIQYYNGEERAKGNILERFSAQQFPDLHSELNLSSLELGDSALYFCASSPQALAKNIQYFGAGTRLSVL.

V and J are TRBV2 and TRBJ2-3; D unresolved. The germline V gene encodes CDR1 SNHLY and CDR2 FYNNEI. The V end was cut by 5 bases, the J end by 5 bases, with 5 bases between. This CDR3 contains 11 residues. The CDR3 sequence: CASSMEDTQYF. CDR3 in DNA: TGTGCCAGCAGTATGGAAGATACGCAGTATTTT.

The V and J genes are TRBV11-2 and TRBJ2-7; 9 bases fit TRBD2. This CDR3 region has 17 residues. The ends lost 4 bases at V and 0 bases at J; junction bases unmatched: 10. The germline gives CDR1 SGHAT, CDR2 FQNNGV. The CDR3 loop reads CASSSLRLAESSYEQYF. In nucleotides, the CDR3 is TGTGCCAGCAGCTCTTTAAGACTAGCGGAGAGCTCCTACGAGCAGTACTTC.

V and J are TRBV7-8 and TRBJ2-5; the D is unclear. V gave up 5 bases and J gave up 7 bases, with 8 bases separating them. Germline lookup yields CDR1 SGHVS and CDR2 FQNEAQ. This CDR3 is 11 amino acids long. CDR3 residues: CASSLVGTQYF. The CDR3, as DNA: TGTGCCAGCAGCCTAGTGGGGACCCAGTACTTC.

The V and J genes are TRBV5-1 and TRBJ1-5; D unclear. Trimming removed 4 bases at V and 5 bases at J, with 13 bases between. The CDR3 is 14 residues long. In germline, CDR1 is SGHRS, CDR2 YFSETQ. The CDR3 sequence is CASSEEGWDQPQHF. The CDR3 DNA reads as TGCGCCAGCAGCGAGGAAGGGTGGGATCAGCCCCAGCATTTT. Full variable domain (missing parts from reference TRBV5-1 and TRBJ1-5): KAGVTQTPRYLIKTRGQQVTLSCSPISGHRSVSWYQQTPGQGLQFLFEYFSETQRNKGNFPGRFSGRQFSNSRSEMNVSTLELGDSALYLCASSEEGWDQPQHFGDGTRLSIL.

The chain links TRBV28 to TRBJ2-7; 8 bases align to TRBD2. Germline CDR1 and CDR2: MDHEN and SYDVKM. This CDR3 is built from 13 residues. V was pared by 5 bases and J by 4 bases, with 4 bases of the junction left unmatched. CDR3 region: CASSPRGGYEQYF. As DNA, the CDR3 is TGTGCCAGCAGTCCCCGGGGGGGGTACGAGCAGTACTTC.

This clone was seen once. The J gene is TRBJ2-7, the V gene TRBV2; 9 bases map to TRBD1. CDR3 length: 14 amino acids. V lost 6 bases and J lost 3; bases outside the gene matches: 6. Germline V gene data show CDR1 as SNHLY and CDR2 as FYNNEI. This CDR3 is CASSLGTGLYEQYF. For the CDR3, the DNA is TGTGCCAGCAGCCTCGGGACAGGGCTCTACGAGCAGTACTTC.

This clone was seen just once. This chain joins TRBV9 and TRBJ2-1; maybe TRBD2 (6 bases). Germline values: CDR1 SGDLS, CDR2 YYNGEE. This CDR3 comprises 14 residues. V lost 6 bases and J lost 3, with 13 bases in between. Here the CDR3 reads CASNPGTVYNEQFF. The CDR3 nucleotides read TGTGCCAGCAACCCCGGGACTGTCTACAATGAGCAGTTCTTC. Using reference TRBV9 and TRBJ2-1 for the parts outside the CDR3, the full variable domain is DSGVTQTPKHLITATGQRVTLRCSPRSGDLSVYWYQQSLDQGLQFLIQYYNGEERAKGNILERFSAQQFPDLHSELNLSSLELGDSALYFCASNPGTVYNEQFFGPGTRLTVL.

Written as DNA, the CDR3 is TGCAGCGTTTGGGACAGTAATGAAAAACTGTTTTTT. This codes for CSVWDSNEKLFF. The rearrangement links TRBV29-1 to TRBJ1-4; 7 positions agree with TRBD1. CDR3 length equals 12 residues. The germline V gene has CDR1 SQVTM and CDR2 ANQGSEA. The V and J ends lost 5 bases and 4 bases, in that order; junction bases with no gene match: 1. The variable domain in full, completed from reference TRBV29-1 and TRBJ1-4, reads SAVISQKPSRDICQRGTSLTIQCQVDSQVTMMFWYRQQPGQSLTLIATANQGSEATYESGFVIDKFPISRPNLTFSTLTVSNMSPEDSSIYLCSVWDSNEKLFFGSGTQLSVL.

The chain uses TRBV29-1 and TRBJ2-5; D possibly corresponds to TRBD2 (5 bases). The CDR3 is 15 amino acids. Germline assignment: CDR1 SQVTM and CDR2 ANQGSEA. Trimming removed 4 bases from V and 1 base from J, with 16 bases in between. The CDR3 DNA reads TGCAGCGTTGTTAGAGCCGCGGGTGCCCAAGAGACCCAGTACTTC. This codes for CSVVRAAGAQETQYF.

The chain recombines TRBV7-3 with TRBJ2-1; weak D call: TRBD1 (6 bases). CDR1 is SGHTA and CDR2 is FQGTGA in the germline V gene. Trimming removed 6 bases at V and 9 bases at J, with 24 bases between. The CDR3 runs to 16 residues. As DNA, the CDR3 is TGTGCCAGCAGTAACCTCGACAGGTCCCTCCTAGGTGAGCAGTTCTTC. Protein sequence: CASSNLDRSLLGEQFF.

The rearrangement links TRBV4-3 to TRBJ2-1; 8 bases agree with TRBD2. Looked up from germline, CDR1 is LGHNA and CDR2 is YSLEER. There are 19 residues in the CDR3. V shed 0 bases, J shed 4 bases, and the junction held 14 bases outside the gene matches. The CDR3 DNA follows: TGCGCCAGCAGCCAAGATAAGTCTAGCGGGTGTCTCTTTTACAATGAGCAGTTCTTC. Protein: CASSQDKSSGCLFYNEQFF.

V and J are TRBV12-5 and TRBJ1-5; 8 bases line up with TRBD1. V gave up 5 bases and J gave up 2 bases; unmatched junction bases: 5. Germline CDR1 reads LGHNT; CDR2 reads FRNRAP. The CDR3 length is 15 residues. CDR3 nucleotides: TGTGCTAGTGGTCCAGGGGGCTCGGGCAATCAGCCCCAGCATTTT. It specifies CASGPGGSGNQPQHF.

The rearrangement uses TRBV5-1 and TRBJ2-2; D unresolved. The CDR3 is 14 residues long. From germline, CDR1 is SGHRS and CDR2 YFSETQ. V lost 6 bases to trimming and J lost 0 bases, with 9 bases between them. In DNA form, the CDR3 reads TGCGCCAGCAATGACGGAACGAACACCGGGGAGCTGTTTTTT. Its translation is CASNDGTNTGELFF.

The rearrangement uses TRBV18 and TRBJ2-7; 7 bases agree with TRBD1. Germline CDR1 reads KGHSH; CDR2 reads LQKENI. Trimming cost V 6 bases and J 2 bases; bases outside gene matches: 7. This CDR3 region has 14 residues. CDR3 region: CASSEDRVTYEQYF. DNA for the CDR3: TGTGCCAGCTCGGAAGACAGGGTTACCTACGAGCAGTACTTC.

V gene TRBV28 combines with J gene TRBJ2-3; D possibly corresponds to TRBD2 (6 bases). CDR3 length equals 15 residues. Germline assignment: CDR1 MDHEN and CDR2 SYDVKM. Trimming left V 6 bases short and J 0 bases short, with 13 bases between. The CDR3 sequence is CASSSGLPSTDTQYF. DNA for the CDR3: TGTGCCAGCAGCTCGGGACTCCCTAGCACAGATACGCAGTATTTT.

The chain couples TRBV5-1 to TRBJ2-2; TRBD1 agrees at 11 bases. The CDR3 loop spans 14 amino acids. Germline values: CDR1 SGHRS, CDR2 YFSETQ. The J segment lost 6 bases and the V segment lost 3 bases, leaving 1 base of the junction unmatched. The chain's CDR3 is CASSWGQGAGELFF. CDR3 sequence (DNA): TGCGCCAGCAGCTGGGGACAGGGGGCCGGGGAGCTGTTTTTT.

The genes are TRBV11-3 and TRBJ2-5, with 7 bases identical to TRBD1. CDR3 length: 14 residues. The V gene's germline CDR1 is SGHNT and CDR2 YENEEA. Trimming at V came to 5 bases and at J to 1 base, leaving 4 bases not matched to a gene. The CDR3 DNA sequence: TGTGCCAGCAGCCGACAGGGCTTCCAAGAGACCCAGTACTTC. This sequence encodes CASSRQGFQETQYF.

The V gene is TRBV18, the J gene TRBJ2-5; D is unclear. V shed 6 bases and J shed 2 bases, with 13 bases lying between them. The CDR3 spans 14 residues. Germline V gives CDR1 KGHSH, CDR2 LQKENI. As DNA, the CDR3 is TGTGCCAGCTCCGTAATCGGGCATCAAGAGACCCAGTACTTC. This encodes CASSVIGHQETQYF.

This sequence joins TRBV25-1 and TRBJ2-3; possible D gene TRBD1, 5 bases. Germline CDR1 is MGHDK and CDR2 is SYGVNS. The CDR3 spans 15 residues. Between the trimmed V and J ends, which lost 6 bases and 3 bases, there was a span of 16 bases. The DNA of the CDR3 is TGTGCCAGCAGGGGATCGATGACAGTAACAGATACGCAGTATTTT. It translates to CASRGSMTVTDTQYF.

Notes on this clone: The same CDR3 is also encoded by other DNA sequences in this sample. The J gene is TRBJ2-5, the V gene TRBV20-1; no reliable D call. CDR3 length equals 11 residues. The germline V gene has CDR1 DFQATT and CDR2 SNEGSKA (reference sequence). Trimming took 6 bases from V and 5 from J, leaving 10 bases between them. CDR3 amino acids: CSASLGETQYF. CDR3 nucleotide sequence: TGCAGTGCCAGTCTTGGGGAGACCCAGTACTTC.

The chain is built from TRBV23-1 and TRBJ2-7, with 8 bases identical to TRBD2. Being an ORF, TRBV23-1 has a function that is uncertain. The CDR3 totals 17 residues. V lost 5 bases and J lost 3; bases outside the gene matches: 15. The CDR3 DNA follows: TGCGCCAGCAGTGAGGACGGACAGACTAGCGAAAACTACGAGCAGTACTTC. It codes for CASSEDGQTSENYEQYF.